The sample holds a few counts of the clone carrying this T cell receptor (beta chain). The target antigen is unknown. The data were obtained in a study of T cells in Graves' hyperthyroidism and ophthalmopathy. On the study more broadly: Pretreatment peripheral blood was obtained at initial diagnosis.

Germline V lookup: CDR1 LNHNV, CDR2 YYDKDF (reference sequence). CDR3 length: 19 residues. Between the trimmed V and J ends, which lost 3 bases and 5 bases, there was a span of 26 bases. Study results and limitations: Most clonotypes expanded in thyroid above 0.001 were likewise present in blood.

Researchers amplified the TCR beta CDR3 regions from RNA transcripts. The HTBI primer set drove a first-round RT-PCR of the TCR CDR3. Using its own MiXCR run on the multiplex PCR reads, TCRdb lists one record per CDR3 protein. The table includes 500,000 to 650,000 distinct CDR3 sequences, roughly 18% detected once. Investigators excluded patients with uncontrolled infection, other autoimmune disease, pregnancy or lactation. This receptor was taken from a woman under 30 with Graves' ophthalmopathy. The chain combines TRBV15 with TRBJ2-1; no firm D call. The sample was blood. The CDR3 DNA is TGTGCCACCAGCAGGCCCAGCGAATGCCAGAGAGGCCCTAACAATGAGCAGTTCTTC. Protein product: CATSRPSECQRGPNNEQFF.